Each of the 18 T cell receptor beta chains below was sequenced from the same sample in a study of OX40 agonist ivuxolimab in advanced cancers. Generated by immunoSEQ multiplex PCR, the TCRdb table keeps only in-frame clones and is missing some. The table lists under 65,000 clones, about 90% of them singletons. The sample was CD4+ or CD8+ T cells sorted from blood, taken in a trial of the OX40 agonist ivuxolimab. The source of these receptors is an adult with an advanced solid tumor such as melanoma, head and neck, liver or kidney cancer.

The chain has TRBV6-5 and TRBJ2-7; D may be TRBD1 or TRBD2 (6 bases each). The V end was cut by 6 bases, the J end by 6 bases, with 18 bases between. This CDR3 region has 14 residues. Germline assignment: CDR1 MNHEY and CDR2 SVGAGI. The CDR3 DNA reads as TGTGCCAGCAGCGCACTAGCAGGGGCCTCCGAGCAGTACTTC. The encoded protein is CASSALAGASEQYF.

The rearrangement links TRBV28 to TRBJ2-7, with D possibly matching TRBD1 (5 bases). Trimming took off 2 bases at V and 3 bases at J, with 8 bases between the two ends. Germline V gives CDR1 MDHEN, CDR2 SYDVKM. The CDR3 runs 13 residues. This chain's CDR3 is CASSLRQGYEQYF. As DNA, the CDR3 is TGTGCCAGCAGTTTACGGCAGGGCTACGAGCAGTACTTC.

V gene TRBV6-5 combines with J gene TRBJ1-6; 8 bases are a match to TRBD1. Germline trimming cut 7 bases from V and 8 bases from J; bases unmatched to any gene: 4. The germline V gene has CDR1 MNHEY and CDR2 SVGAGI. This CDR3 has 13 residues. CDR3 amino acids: CASNDRGYSPLHF. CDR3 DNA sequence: TGTGCCAGCAACGACAGGGGTTATTCACCCCTCCACTTT.

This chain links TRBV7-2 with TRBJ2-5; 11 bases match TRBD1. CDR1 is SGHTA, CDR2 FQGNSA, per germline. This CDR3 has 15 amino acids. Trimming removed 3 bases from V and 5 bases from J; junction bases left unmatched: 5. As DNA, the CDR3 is TGTGCCAGCAGCTTTCGGACAGGGGGCCATGAGACCCAGTACTTC. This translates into CASSFRTGGHETQYF.

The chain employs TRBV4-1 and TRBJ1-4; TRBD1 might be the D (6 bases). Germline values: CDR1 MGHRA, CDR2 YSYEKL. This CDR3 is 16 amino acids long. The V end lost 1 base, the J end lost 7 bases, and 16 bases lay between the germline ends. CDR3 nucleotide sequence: TGCGCCAGCAGCCAAGCCAATACAGGGATGGGTGAAAAACTGTTTTTT. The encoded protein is CASSQANTGMGEKLFF.

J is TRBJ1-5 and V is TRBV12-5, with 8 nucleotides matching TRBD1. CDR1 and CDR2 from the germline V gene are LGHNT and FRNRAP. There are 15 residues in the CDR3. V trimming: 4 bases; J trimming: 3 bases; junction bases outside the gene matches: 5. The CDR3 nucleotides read TGTGCTAGTGGTTCGACAGGGGCTCACAATCAGCCCCAGCATTTT. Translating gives CASGSTGAHNQPQHF.

The CDR3 DNA sequence: TGTGCCAGCAGTGAAGGGGCCAGCACTGAAGCTTTCTTT. The encoded protein is CASSEGASTEAFF. The chain couples TRBV6-4 to TRBJ1-1, with D possibly matching TRBD1 (5 bases). Germline CDR1 MRHNA, CDR2 SNTAGT. V was shortened by 3 bases and J by 4 bases, with 9 bases between the two germline ends. CDR3 length: 13 amino acids.

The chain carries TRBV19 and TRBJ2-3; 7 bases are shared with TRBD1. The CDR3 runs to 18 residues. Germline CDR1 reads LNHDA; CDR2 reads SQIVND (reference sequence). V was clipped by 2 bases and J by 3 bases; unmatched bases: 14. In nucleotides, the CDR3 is TGTGCCAGTAGTATAATGGGCTCCGGGACAGATTTTACAGATACGCAGTATTTT. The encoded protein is CASSIMGSGTDFTDTQYF.

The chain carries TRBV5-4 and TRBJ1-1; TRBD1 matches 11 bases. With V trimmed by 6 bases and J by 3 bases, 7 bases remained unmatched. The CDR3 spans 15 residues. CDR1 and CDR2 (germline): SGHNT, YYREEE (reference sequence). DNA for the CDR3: TGTGCCAGCACCCGGACAGGGGGCATGGACACTGAAGCTTTCTTT. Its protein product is CASTRTGGMDTEAFF.

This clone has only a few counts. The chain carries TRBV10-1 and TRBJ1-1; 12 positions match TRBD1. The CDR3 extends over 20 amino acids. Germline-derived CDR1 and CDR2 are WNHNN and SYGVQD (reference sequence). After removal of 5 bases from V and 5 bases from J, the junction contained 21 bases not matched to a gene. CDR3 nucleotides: TGCGCCAGCAGTCCCCAAACCCTATGGGGACAGGGGGCCCCGAGGACTGAAGCTTTCTTT. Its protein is CASSPQTLWGQGAPRTEAFF.

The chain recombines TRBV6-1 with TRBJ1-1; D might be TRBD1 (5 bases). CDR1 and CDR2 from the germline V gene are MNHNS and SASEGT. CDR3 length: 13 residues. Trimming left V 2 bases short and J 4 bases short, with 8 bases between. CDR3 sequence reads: CASSEMGGTEAFF. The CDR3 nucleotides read TGTGCCAGCAGTGAAATGGGGGGCACTGAAGCTTTCTTT.

The chain's CDR3 is CASSRTSGGPGEQFF. In DNA, the CDR3 is TGCGCCAGCAGCAGGACTAGCGGGGGGCCGGGTGAGCAGTTCTTC. The rearrangement joins TRBV5-1 to TRBJ2-1, with TRBD2 matching 14 bases. Germline CDR1 SGHRS, CDR2 YFSETQ. The CDR3 length is 15 residues. After removal of 4 bases from V and 9 bases from J, the junction contained 6 bases not matched to a gene.

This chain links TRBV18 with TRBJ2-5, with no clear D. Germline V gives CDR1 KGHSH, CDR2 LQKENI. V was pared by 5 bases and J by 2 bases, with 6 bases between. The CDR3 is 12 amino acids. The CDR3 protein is CASSDLQETQYF. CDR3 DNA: TGTGCCAGCTCAGACCTACAAGAGACCCAGTACTTC.

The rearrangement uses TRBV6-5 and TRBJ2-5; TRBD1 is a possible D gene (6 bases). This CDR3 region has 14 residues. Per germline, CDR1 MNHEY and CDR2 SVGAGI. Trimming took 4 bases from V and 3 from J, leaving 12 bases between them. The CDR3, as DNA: TGTGCCAGCAGTTCCGGAAACAGGGAAGAGACCCAGTACTTC. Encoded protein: CASSSGNREETQYF.

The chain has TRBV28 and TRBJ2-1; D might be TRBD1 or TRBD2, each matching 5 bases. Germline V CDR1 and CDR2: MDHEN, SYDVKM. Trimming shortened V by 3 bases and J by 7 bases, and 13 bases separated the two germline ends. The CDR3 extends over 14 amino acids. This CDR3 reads CASSLDLGANEQFF. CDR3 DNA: TGTGCCAGCAGTTTGGACTTAGGGGCGAATGAGCAGTTCTTC.

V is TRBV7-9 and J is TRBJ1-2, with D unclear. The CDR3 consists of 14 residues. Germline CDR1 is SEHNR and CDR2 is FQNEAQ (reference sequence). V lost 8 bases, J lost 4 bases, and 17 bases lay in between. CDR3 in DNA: TGTGCCAGCGCCGAAGCGGGGTTATCCTATGGCTACACCTTC. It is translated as CASAEAGLSYGYTF.

The CDR3 reads CAWSVRQTQSYGYTF. The DNA for the CDR3 is TGTGCCTGGAGTGTACGACAGACACAAAGTTATGGCTACACCTTC. This chain joins TRBV30 and TRBJ1-2, with a possible D match to TRBD1 (5 bases). The length of the CDR3 is 15 residues. Deletions cut 0 bases from V and 5 bases from J, with 16 bases between. In germline, CDR1 is GTSNPN, CDR2 SVGIG (reference sequence).

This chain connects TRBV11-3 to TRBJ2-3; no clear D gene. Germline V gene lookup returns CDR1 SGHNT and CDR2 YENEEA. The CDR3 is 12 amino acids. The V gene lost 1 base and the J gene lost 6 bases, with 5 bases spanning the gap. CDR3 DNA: TGTGCCAGCAGCTTAGTGCGGGATACGCAGTATTTT. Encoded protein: CASSLVRDTQYF.